This entry features one TCR beta chain sequence. Antigen unknown. The source of the sample is a study of blood T cells in healthy people across ages. The wider study: Per two T cells, about one barcoded beta molecule was captured through template switching. Findings and limits, study-wide: Greater diversity and more naive CD4+ cells were seen in long-lived donors than in aged donors.

Then a second PCR, running roughly 7 to 11 cycles, was carried out with a sample-barcoded 5' primer and a J-beta primer mix. Sequencing of every sample gave 2.5 million or more CDR3-containing paired-end reads. From the 5' RACE reads, TCRdb called clonotypes with MiXCR, one entry per CDR3 protein. This table has 1,300,000 or so distinct CDR3 sequences, approximately 59% appearing once. V dropped 7 bases and J dropped 5 bases, with 14 bases sitting between them. The CDR3 consists of 13 residues. The V call is TRBV12-3 or TRBV12-4, the J call TRBJ1-1; D remains unclear. The clonotype was recovered from a man younger than 30 in good health. The sequenced material came from blood. CDR3 bases: TGTGCCAGCAAGGCGGACGTTGGGACTGAAGCTTTCTTT. It specifies CASKADVGTEAFF.